This T cell receptor beta chain was identified in a study of Ad26.COV2.S vaccination and SARS-CoV-2 variants. Study-level points and caveats: Analytic work on TCR breadth and depth might have understated the full extent of total T cell responses. Placebo recipients had lower spike-specific TCR breadth than vaccine recipients. Reportedly, after vaccination the spike-specific CD8+ and CD4+ T cell responses displayed substantial breadth. Measurement of non-spike TCR breadth gave similar results in vaccine and placebo recipients.

Trimming removed 3 bases at V and 0 bases at J, with 9 bases between. The CDR3 contains 15 residues. Germline loops: CDR1 MNHNS, CDR2 SASEGT. The table lists this clone with a few counts. Its target is not known. Method: immunoSEQ multiplex PCR; TCRdb's copy keeps in-frame clones and lacks some. The repertoire holds approximately 400,000 clones, with around 92% as singletons. Sequences were derived from peripheral blood, sampled after recovery from COVID-19. The chain combines TRBV6-1 with TRBJ1-5, with D uncertain. The TCR originated in a human donor who had recovered from COVID-19. The CDR3: CASSEAVYSNQPQHF. CDR3 DNA: TGTGCCAGCAGTGAGGCGGTTTATAGCAATCAGCCCCAGCATTTT.